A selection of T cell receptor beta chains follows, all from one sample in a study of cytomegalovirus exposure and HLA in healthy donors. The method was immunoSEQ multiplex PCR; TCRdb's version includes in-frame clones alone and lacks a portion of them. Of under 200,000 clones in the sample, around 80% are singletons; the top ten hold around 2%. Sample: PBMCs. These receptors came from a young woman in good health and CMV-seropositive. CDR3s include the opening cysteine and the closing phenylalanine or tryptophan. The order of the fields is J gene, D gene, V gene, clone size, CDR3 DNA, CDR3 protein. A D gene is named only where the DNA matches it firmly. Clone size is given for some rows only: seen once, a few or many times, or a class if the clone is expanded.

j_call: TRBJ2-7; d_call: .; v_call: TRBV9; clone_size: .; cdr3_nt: TGTGCCAGCAGCCTCAGGCTGGGAGGCTCCTACGAGCAGTACTTC; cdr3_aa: CASSLRLGGSYEQYF
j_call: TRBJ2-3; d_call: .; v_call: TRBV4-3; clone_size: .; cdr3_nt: TGCGCCAGCAGCCAAGACCCGGGTGGGACAGATACGCAGTATTTT; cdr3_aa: CASSQDPGGTDTQYF
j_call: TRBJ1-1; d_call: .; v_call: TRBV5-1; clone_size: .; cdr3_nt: TGCGCCAGCAGCTTGGTAACAGCGAACACTGAAGCTTTCTTT; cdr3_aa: CASSLVTANTEAFF
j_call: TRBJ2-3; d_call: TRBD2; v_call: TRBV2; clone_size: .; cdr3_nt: TGTGCCAGCAGTTGGGCTAGCGGGAAGGGCACAGATACGCAGTATTTT; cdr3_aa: CASSWASGKGTDTQYF
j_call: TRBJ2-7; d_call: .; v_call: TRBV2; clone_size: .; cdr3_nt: TGTGCCAGCGGGGGCGAGCAGTACTTC; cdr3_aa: CASGGEQYF
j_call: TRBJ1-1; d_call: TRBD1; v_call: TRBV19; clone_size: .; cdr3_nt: TGTGCCAGTAGTAGGGGACAGGGGGCCAACACTGAAGCTTTCTTT; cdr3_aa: CASSRGQGANTEAFF
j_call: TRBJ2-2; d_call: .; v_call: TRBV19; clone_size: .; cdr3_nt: TGTGCCAGTAGTATACAGGTTGTCACCGGGGAGCTGTTTTTT; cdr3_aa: CASSIQVVTGELFF
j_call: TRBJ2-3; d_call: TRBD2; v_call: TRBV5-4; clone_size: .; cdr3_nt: TGTGCCAGCAGCTTAGTAGCGGGAGCAACAGATACGCAGTATTTT; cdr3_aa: CASSLVAGATDTQYF
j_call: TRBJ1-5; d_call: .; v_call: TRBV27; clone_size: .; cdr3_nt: TGTGCCAGCAGTTTATACGGTCGTAATCAGCCCCAGCATTTT; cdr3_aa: CASSLYGRNQPQHF
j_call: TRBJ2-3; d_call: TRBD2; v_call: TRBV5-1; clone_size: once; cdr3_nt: TGCGCCAGCAGCTTGGACGGGGGGGAGGATACGCAGTATTTT; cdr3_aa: CASSLDGGEDTQYF
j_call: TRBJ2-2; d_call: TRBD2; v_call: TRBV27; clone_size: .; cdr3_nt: TGTGCCAGCAGTTTCGGGGCGGGAGGGATCGGGGAGCTGTTTTTT; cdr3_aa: CASSFGAGGIGELFF
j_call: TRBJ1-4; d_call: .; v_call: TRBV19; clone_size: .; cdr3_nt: TGTGCCAGTAGACCCCCGGGATTTAATGAAAAACTGTTTTTT; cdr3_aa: CASRPPGFNEKLFF
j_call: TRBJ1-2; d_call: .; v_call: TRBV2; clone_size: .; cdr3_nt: TGTGCCAGCAGTGACGGGTCCTCCGAGGGCTACACCTTC; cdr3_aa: CASSDGSSEGYTF
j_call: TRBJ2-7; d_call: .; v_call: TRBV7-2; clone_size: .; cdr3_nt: TGTGCCAGCAGCTTAGTCTTCCTGGGGAGCTCCTACGAGCAGTACTTC; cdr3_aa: CASSLVFLGSSYEQYF
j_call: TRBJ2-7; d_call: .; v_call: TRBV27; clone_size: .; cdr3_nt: TGTGCCAGCAGTATTGCTGGACTGATCCACGAGCAGTACTTC; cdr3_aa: CASSIAGLIHEQYF
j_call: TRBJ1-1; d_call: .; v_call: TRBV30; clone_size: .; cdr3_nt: TGTGCCTGGAGTCTCGACAGGAGTGAAGCTTTCTTT; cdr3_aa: CAWSLDRSEAFF
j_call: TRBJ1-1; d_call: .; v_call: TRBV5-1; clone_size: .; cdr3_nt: TGCGCCAGCAGCTTGGTGGGGGCGTACATGAACACTGAAGCTTTCTTT; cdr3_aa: CASSLVGAYMNTEAFF
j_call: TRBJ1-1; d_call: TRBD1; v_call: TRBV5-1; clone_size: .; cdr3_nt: TGCGCCAGCAGTTCGCAGGGGGGGAACACTGAAGCTTTCTTT; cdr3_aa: CASSSQGGNTEAFF
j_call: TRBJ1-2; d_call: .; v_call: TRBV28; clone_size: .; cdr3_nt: TGTGCCAGCAGTTTACGTGTAGAGGGCTACACCTTC; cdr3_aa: CASSLRVEGYTF
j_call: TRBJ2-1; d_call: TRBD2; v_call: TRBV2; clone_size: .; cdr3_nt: TGTGCCAGCAGTCCCTCGAGACTAGCGGGAGACAGCAATGAGCAGTTCTTC; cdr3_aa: CASSPSRLAGDSNEQFF
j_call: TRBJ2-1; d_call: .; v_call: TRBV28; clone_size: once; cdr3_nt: TGTGCCAGCAGTTCCTTAAATGTTCGGGCCTACAATGAGCAGTTCTTC; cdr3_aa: CASSSLNVRAYNEQFF
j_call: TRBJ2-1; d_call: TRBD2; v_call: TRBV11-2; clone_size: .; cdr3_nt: TGTGCCAGCAGCGCCACTAGCGGGGGGGTCTACAATGAGCAGTTCTTC; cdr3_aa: CASSATSGGVYNEQFF
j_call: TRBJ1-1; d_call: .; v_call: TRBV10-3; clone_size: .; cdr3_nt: TGTGCCATCAGTGCGCGGATCATGAACACTGAAGCTTTCTTT; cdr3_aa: CAISARIMNTEAFF
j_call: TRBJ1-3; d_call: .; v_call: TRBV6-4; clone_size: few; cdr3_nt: TGTGCCAGCAGTGTCTACCCTGGAAACACCATATATTTT; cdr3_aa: CASSVYPGNTIYF
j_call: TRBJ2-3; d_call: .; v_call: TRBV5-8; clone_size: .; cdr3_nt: TGTGCCAGCAGCTTGGCCAGGGAGGTAGATACGCAGTATTTT; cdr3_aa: CASSLAREVDTQYF
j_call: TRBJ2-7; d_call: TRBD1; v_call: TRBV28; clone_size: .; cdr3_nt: TGTGCCAGCTTATCCGGGACAGCGTACGAGCAGTACTTC; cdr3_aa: CASLSGTAYEQYF
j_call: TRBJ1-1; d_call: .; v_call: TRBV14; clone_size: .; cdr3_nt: TGTGCCAGCAGCCAAGTTTTGCCCAGGGGCAACACTGAAGCTTTCTTT; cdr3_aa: CASSQVLPRGNTEAFF
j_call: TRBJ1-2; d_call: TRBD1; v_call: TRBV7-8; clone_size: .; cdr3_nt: TGTGCCAGCAGCTTAGCTGGTTTCGGACAGGGCTATGGCTACACCTTC; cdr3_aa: CASSLAGFGQGYGYTF
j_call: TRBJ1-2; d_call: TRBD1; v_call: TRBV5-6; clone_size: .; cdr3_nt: TGTGCCAGCAGCCAGGGACAGGGGCGGTATGGCTACACCTTC; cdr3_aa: CASSQGQGRYGYTF
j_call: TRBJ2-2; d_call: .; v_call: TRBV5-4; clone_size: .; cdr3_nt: TGTGCCAGCAGCCCGAGCGGAAACACCGGGGAGCTGTTTTTT; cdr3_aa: CASSPSGNTGELFF
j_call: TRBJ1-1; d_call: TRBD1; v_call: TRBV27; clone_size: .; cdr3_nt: TGTGCCAGCAGAAGGACAGGGGTAGGGACTGAAGCTTTCTTT; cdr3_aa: CASRRTGVGTEAFF
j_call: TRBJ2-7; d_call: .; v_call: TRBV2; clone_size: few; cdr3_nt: TGTGCCAGCAGTGAGCGGGGCTTGGCCTACGAGCAGTACTTC; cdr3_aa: CASSERGLAYEQYF
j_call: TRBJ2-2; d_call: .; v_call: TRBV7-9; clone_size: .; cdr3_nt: TGTTCCAGCAGCTTAGCGCTAAGGGGGTCTAACCCTACCGGGGAGCTGTTTTTT; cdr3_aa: CSSSLALRGSNPTGELFF
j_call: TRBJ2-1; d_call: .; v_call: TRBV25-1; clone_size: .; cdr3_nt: TGTGCCAGCAGCCGGGGACTCAGAAACAATGAGCAGTTCTTC; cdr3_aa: CASSRGLRNNEQFF
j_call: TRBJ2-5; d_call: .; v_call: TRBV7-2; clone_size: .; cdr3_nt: TGTGCCAGCAGCCCACAGGGGGGGTTTGGCGAGACCCAGTACTTC; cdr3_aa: CASSPQGGFGETQYF
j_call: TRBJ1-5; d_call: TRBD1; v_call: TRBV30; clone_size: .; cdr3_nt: TGTGCCTGGAACTTCCAGGGGGGCAATCAGCCCCAGCATTTT; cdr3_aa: CAWNFQGGNQPQHF
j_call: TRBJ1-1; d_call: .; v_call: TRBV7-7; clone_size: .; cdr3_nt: TGTGCCAGCAGCTCAAATCCGAACACTGAAGCTTTCTTT; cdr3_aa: CASSSNPNTEAFF
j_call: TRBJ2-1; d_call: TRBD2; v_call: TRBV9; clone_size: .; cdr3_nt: TGTGCCAGCAGCCGACTAGCGGGAGATAACAATGAGCAGTTCTTC; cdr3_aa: CASSRLAGDNNEQFF
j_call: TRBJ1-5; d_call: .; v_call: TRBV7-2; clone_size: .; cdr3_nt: TGTGCCAGCAGCCCCCGGGGACACCAGCCCCAGCATTTT; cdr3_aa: CASSPRGHQPQHF